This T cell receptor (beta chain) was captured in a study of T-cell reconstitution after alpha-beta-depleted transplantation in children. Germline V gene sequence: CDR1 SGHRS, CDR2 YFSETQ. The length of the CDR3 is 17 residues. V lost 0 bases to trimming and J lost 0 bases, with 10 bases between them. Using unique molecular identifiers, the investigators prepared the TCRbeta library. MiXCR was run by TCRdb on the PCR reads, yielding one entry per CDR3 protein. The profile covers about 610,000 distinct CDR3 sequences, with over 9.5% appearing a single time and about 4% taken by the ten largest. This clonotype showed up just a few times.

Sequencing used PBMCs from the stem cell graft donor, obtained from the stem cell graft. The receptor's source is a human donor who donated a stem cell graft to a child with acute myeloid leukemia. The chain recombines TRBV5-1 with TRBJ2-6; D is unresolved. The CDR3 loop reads CASSLGHSASGANVLTF. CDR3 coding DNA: TGCGCCAGCAGCTTGGGGCATTCCGCCTCTGGGGCCAACGTCCTGACTTTC. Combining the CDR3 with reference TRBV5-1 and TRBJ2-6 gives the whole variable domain KAGVTQTPRYLIKTRGQQVTLSCSPISGHRSVSWYQQTPGQGLQFLFEYFSETQRNKGNFPGRFSGRQFSNSRSEMNVSTLELGDSALYLCASSLGHSASGANVLTFGAGSRLTVL.